The present TCR beta chain was sequenced within a study of blood T cells in healthy people across ages. Then a second PCR, running roughly 7 to 11 cycles, was carried out with a sample-barcoded 5' primer and a J-beta primer mix. MiXCR, run by TCRdb on the 5' RACE reads, gives a single entry per CDR3 protein. The sample includes over a million distinct CDR3 sequences, approximately 38% of them seen just once. CDR1 is MNHEY, CDR2 SVGAGI, per germline. V shed 2 bases and J shed 2 bases, with 12 bases lying between them. The CDR3 covers 15 residues. Source material: blood. The receptor comes from a woman aged 18-30 years in good health. The chain has TRBV6-5 and TRBJ1-2; unclear D gene. CDR3 amino acids: CASSYAAAANYGYTF. The CDR3 region has the DNA TGTGCCAGCAGTTACGCCGCAGCAGCAAACTATGGCTACACCTTC.